This T cell receptor (beta chain) was sequenced for a study of T cells in Graves' hyperthyroidism and ophthalmopathy. RNA transcripts served as the template for amplifying TCR beta CDR3 regions. TCR CDR3 underwent first-round RT-PCR with the HTBI primer set. TCRdb reprocessed the multiplex PCR reads with MiXCR, giving one entry per CDR3 protein. Among around 450,000 distinct CDR3 sequences, 15% to 19% were seen once, and the ten largest hold 13% to 15%. This clonotype was observed once. Graves' hyperthyroidism showing no ophthalmopathy progression within 18 months was considered stable. Newly diagnosed patients aged 18 to 65 had hyperthyroidism of under 2 months' duration. Uncontrolled infection, other autoimmune disease, pregnancy or lactation disqualified patients from enrolment. The V gene lost 4 bases and the J gene lost 3 bases, with 12 bases spanning the gap. This CDR3 comprises 15 residues. Germline-derived CDR1 and CDR2 are SNHLY and FYNNEI.

What was sequenced was blood. This receptor was taken from a woman aged 18-29 years with Graves' hyperthyroidism. The chain is built from TRBV2 and TRBJ1-4; perhaps TRBD1 as D (5 bases). CDR3 in DNA: TGTGCCAGCAGTGGGATGGGGACGGCTAATGAAAAACTGTTTTTT. Its translation is CASSGMGTANEKLFF.